This is a list of T cell receptor beta chains from one sample in a study of blood T cell repertoires in COVID-19. Clones were sequenced by immunoSEQ multiplex PCR, and TCRdb holds only the in-frame ones, with some missing. The data show about 46,000 clones, around 90% seen once. The material sequenced was peripheral blood. All receptors come from a human donor with active COVID-19. The donor label of this sample is uncertain. The CDR3 runs from the conserved cysteine through the conserved F or W. Fields, in order: clone size, V gene, J gene, D gene, CDR3 protein, CDR3 DNA. A D gene is named only where the DNA matches it firmly. Clone size is not always given. Where it is, it says once, few, many or a class for expanded clones.

.	TRBV6-5	TRBJ2-3	.	CASSRAGSTDTQYF	TGTGCCAGCAGCCGGGCGGGAAGCACAGATACGCAGTATTTT
.	TRBV3-1/TRBV3-2	TRBJ1-2	TRBD1	CASSRTGGENGYTF	TGTGCCAGCTCGAGGACAGGGGGCGAAAATGGCTACACCTTC
.	TRBV6-5	TRBJ2-1	TRBD1	CASSSLTGQGGNEQFF	TGTGCCAGCAGTTCTTTAACGGGACAGGGGGGTAATGAGCAGTTCTTC
.	TRBV5-4	TRBJ2-5	TRBD2	CASSSGGGRKETQYF	TGTGCCAGCAGCTCCGGGGGGGGCAGAAAAGAGACCCAGTACTTC
once	TRBV2	TRBJ1-1	TRBD1	CASSKQGSTEAFF	TGTGCCAGCAGTAAACAGGGGAGCACTGAAGCTTTCTTT
.	TRBV4-2	TRBJ1-5	TRBD1	CASSQVRQGGQPQHF	TGTGCCAGCAGCCAAGTTAGACAGGGAGGTCAGCCCCAGCATTTT
once	TRBV4-1	TRBJ1-2	.	CASSQDETDSNYGYTF	TGCGCCAGCAGCCAAGATGAGACGGACAGCAACTATGGCTACACCTTC
.	TRBV11-2	TRBJ2-2	TRBD2	CASSTLAGNTGELFF	TGTGCCAGCAGCACACTAGCGGGGAACACCGGGGAGCTGTTTTTT
.	TRBV20-1	TRBJ2-1	.	CSASTPGNEQFF	TGCAGTGCAAGTACTCCGGGGAATGAGCAGTTCTTC
.	TRBV2	TRBJ1-5	.	CASGGGGLGRQPQHF	TGTGCCAGCGGGGGGGGAGGGCTTGGTCGACAGCCCCAGCATTTT
.	TRBV10-3	TRBJ2-1	TRBD2	CAISEESVAGGRNEQFF	TGTGCCATCAGTGAGGAAAGCGTTGCGGGGGGGCGGAATGAGCAGTTCTTC
few	TRBV4-1	TRBJ1-3	TRBD1	CASSHGQVRNTIYF	TGCGCCAGCAGCCATGGACAGGTTAGAAACACCATATATTTT
.	TRBV4-1	TRBJ1-1	.	CASSQDRLPNTEAFF	TGCGCCAGCAGCCAAGATCGTCTACCCAACACTGAAGCTTTCTTT
once	TRBV9	TRBJ1-4	.	CASSKAGVPREKLFF	TGTGCCAGCAGCAAAGCAGGGGTCCCCAGGGAAAAACTGTTTTTT
.	TRBV11-2	TRBJ1-5	.	CASSSLGAPGQPQHF	TGTGCCAGCAGCTCCCTTGGGGCCCCAGGACAGCCCCAGCATTTT
.	TRBV4-2	TRBJ2-3	TRBD2	CASSHSPGLAGTDTQYF	TGTGCCAGCAGCCATTCTCCGGGACTAGCGGGAACAGATACGCAGTATTTT
.	TRBV2	TRBJ1-2	.	CASIPRVGNGYTF	TGTGCCAGCATCCCGAGGGTGGGGAATGGCTACACCTTC
.	TRBV2	TRBJ1-2	.	CASSETDYGYTF	TGTGCCAGCAGTGAAACTGACTATGGCTACACCTTC
.	TRBV6-5	TRBJ1-5	.	CASSPGLGNQPQHF	TGTGCCAGCAGTCCCGGACTGGGCAATCAGCCCCAGCATTTT
.	TRBV19	TRBJ2-3	TRBD2	CASSSGLAGGPQYF	TGTGCCAGTAGTTCCGGACTAGCGGGAGGGCCCCAGTATTTT
once	TRBV30	TRBJ1-2	TRBD1	CAWSTQRGLRYNYGYTF	TGTGCCTGGAGTACTCAAAGGGGGCTCCGATATAACTATGGCTACACCTTC
.	TRBV14	TRBJ1-2	TRBD1	CASSQDLGQGGTF	TGTGCCAGCAGCCAAGATCTGGGGCAGGGGGGCACCTTC
.	TRBV15	TRBJ1-4	.	CATSPSPPGGLNEKLFF	TGTGCCACCAGCCCCTCCCCTCCTGGAGGGCTCAATGAAAAACTGTTTTTT
.	TRBV19	TRBJ2-2	TRBD1	CASRGTGHTGELFF	TGTGCCAGCCGTGGGACAGGACACACCGGGGAGCTGTTTTTT
.	TRBV5-8	TRBJ2-7	.	CASSSAAGIYYEQYF	TGTGCCAGCAGCTCCGCCGCCGGGATATACTACGAGCAGTACTTC
.	TRBV20-1	TRBJ1-1	.	CSARGGGANTEAFF	TGCAGTGCTCGTGGGGGAGGGGCGAACACTGAAGCTTTCTTT
few	TRBV6-6	TRBJ1-3	.	CASHPWGLGGNTIYF	TGTGCCAGCCATCCGTGGGGGCTGGGTGGAAACACCATATATTTT
.	TRBV12-3/TRBV12-4	TRBJ1-6	.	CASREGNSPLHF	TGTGCCAGCAGGGAGGGTAATTCACCCCTCCACTTT
.	TRBV23-1	TRBJ2-3	.	CARNREDGLNGTDTQYF	TGCGCCAGAAACAGGGAAGACGGACTGAATGGCACAGATACGCAGTATTTT
once	TRBV12-3/TRBV12-4	TRBJ2-5	.	CASSLREGVSPYF	TGTGCCAGCAGTTTGAGAGAGGGAGTATCTCCGTACTTC
.	TRBV18	TRBJ1-5	.	CASSPAGNQPQHF	TGTGCCAGCTCACCTGCCGGGAATCAGCCCCAGCATTTT
.	TRBV4-2	TRBJ1-2	TRBD1	CASSQPTWDRGDYGYTF	TGTGCCAGCAGCCAACCCACGTGGGACAGGGGGGACTATGGCTACACCTTC
.	TRBV6-5	TRBJ2-3	TRBD2	CASSNLAGVRDTQYF	TGTGCCAGCAGTAACTTAGCGGGGGTAAGAGATACGCAGTATTTT
once	TRBV7-9	TRBJ1-6	.	CASSLEGVRSPLHF	TGTGCCAGCAGCTTAGAGGGGGTACGCTCACCCCTCCACTTT
.	TRBV5-1	TRBJ2-5	.	CASSLSGSGQETQYF	TGCGCCAGCAGCTTGAGTGGAAGCGGGCAAGAGACCCAGTACTTC
.	TRBV5-1	TRBJ2-1	TRBD2	CASSTGGSGRAGAEQFF	TGCGCCAGCAGCACTGGGGGTAGCGGGAGGGCCGGCGCTGAGCAGTTCTTC
once	TRBV13	TRBJ2-7	TRBD1	CASGRGLYEQYF	TGTGCCAGCGGCAGGGGGCTTTACGAGCAGTACTTC
.	TRBV18	TRBJ2-7	.	CASSPDSRSYEQYF	TGTGCCAGCTCACCAGACAGCCGAAGCTACGAGCAGTACTTC